Below, 25 T cell receptor beta chains from the same sample are listed, as sequenced in a study of blood T cell repertoires in COVID-19. The data were produced by immunoSEQ multiplex PCR, yet TCRdb's version contains in-frame clones alone and is incomplete. The table records under 300,000 clones, 88% of them present only once. Material: peripheral blood. Source of these receptors: a woman aged 40-49 years who had recovered from COVID-19.

The V gene is TRBV5-1, the J gene TRBJ2-3; 10 bases line up with TRBD2. J gave up 4 bases and V 4 bases, and 6 bases lay outside the gene matches. Per the germline V gene, CDR1 is SGHRS and CDR2 is YFSETQ. The CDR3 totals 15 residues. As DNA, the CDR3 is TGCGCCAGCAGCCCAGCGGGAGGGCCATCAGATACGCAGTATTTT. Translated: CASSPAGGPSDTQYF.

The gene calls are TRBV18 and TRBJ2-7; D might be TRBD1 (5 bases). V shed 0 bases and J shed 2 bases, with 8 bases lying between them. This CDR3 is 14 amino acids long. The germline CDR1 and CDR2 sequences are KGHSH and LQKENI. CDR3 in amino acids: CASSPPDSTYEQYF. CDR3 bases: TGTGCCAGCTCACCACCAGACAGTACCTACGAGCAGTACTTC. Together with reference TRBV18 and TRBJ2-7, the CDR3 gives the full variable domain: NAGVMQNPRHLVRRRGQEARLRCSPMKGHSHVYWYRQLPEEGLKFMVYLQKENIIDESGMPKERFSAEFPKEGPSILRIQQVVRGDSAAYFCASSPPDSTYEQYFGPGTRLTVT.

In nucleotides, the CDR3 is TGTGCCAGCCGGCGGGGTGGAGGAGACACCATATATTTT. It codes for CASRRGGGDTIYF. The chain recombines TRBV2 with TRBJ1-3; D is ambiguous. Germline values: CDR1 SNHLY, CDR2 FYNNEI. Between the trimmed V and J ends, which lost 8 bases and 8 bases, there was a span of 16 bases. The CDR3 contains 13 residues.

The CDR3 sequence is CASSMVVGQINGYTF. The CDR3 DNA reads TGTGCCAGTAGTATGGTTGTGGGCCAGATAAATGGCTACACCTTC. J is TRBJ1-2 and V is TRBV19; no firm D call. CDR1 is LNHDA and CDR2 is SQIVND in the germline V gene (reference sequence). V dropped 3 bases and J dropped 6 bases, with 17 bases sitting between them. CDR3 length: 15 residues.

There are a few counts of this clone. The chain combines TRBV6-6 with TRBJ1-1; D ambiguous. Germline lookup yields CDR1 MNHNY and CDR2 SVGAGI (reference sequence). This CDR3 spans 13 amino acids. V was trimmed by 5 bases and J by 1 base, leaving 8 bases between them. The CDR3 sequence: CASSKEGNTEAFF. In DNA, the CDR3 is TGTGCCAGCAGTAAAGAGGGGAACACTGAAGCTTTCTTT.

The chain recombines TRBV12-3 or TRBV12-4 with TRBJ1-2; D unresolved. V dropped 6 bases and J dropped 0 bases, with 5 bases sitting between them. This CDR3 has 12 residues. CDR3 protein: CASRQTNYGYTF. In nucleotides, the CDR3 is TGTGCCAGCAGGCAGACTAACTATGGCTACACCTTC.

In its sample, this clone was seen a few times. The genes are TRBV7-8 and TRBJ1-2, with 9 bases fitting TRBD1. Germline loops: CDR1 SGHVS, CDR2 FQNEAQ. Trimming took 1 base from V and 8 from J; bases not matched to a gene: 2. This CDR3 is 13 amino acids long. The CDR3 region is CASSLEGTGGYTF. CDR3 coding DNA: TGTGCCAGCAGCTTAGAGGGGACAGGGGGCTACACCTTC.

The CDR3 reads CASSPNPGADTEAFF. The CDR3 DNA sequence: TGTGCCAGCTCACCTAACCCAGGGGCCGACACTGAAGCTTTCTTT. The V call is TRBV18, the J call TRBJ1-1; a possible D gene is TRBD1 (6 bases). The CDR3 consists of 15 residues. Looked up from germline, CDR1 is KGHSH and CDR2 is LQKENI. The V gene lost 3 bases and the J gene lost 3 bases, with 14 bases spanning the gap.

The V call is TRBV12-3 or TRBV12-4, the J call TRBJ2-1; D is unclear. The V end was cut by 5 bases, the J end by 4 bases, with 9 bases between. The CDR3 covers 13 residues. In DNA form, the CDR3 reads TGTGCCAGCAGTCCCCCGGAGTACAATGAGCAGTTCTTC. Translation gives CASSPPEYNEQFF.

This clone has just one count. The chain employs TRBV28 and TRBJ1-6; 9 bases are a match to TRBD1. V was pared by 5 bases and J by 4 bases, with 6 bases of the junction left unmatched. Per the germline V gene, CDR1 is MDHEN and CDR2 is SYDVKM. The CDR3 runs 16 residues. The CDR3, as DNA: TGTGCCAGCAGTCAAGTCGGGACAGGGTATAATTCACCCCTCCACTTT. Protein product: CASSQVGTGYNSPLHF. The whole variable domain, filled in from reference TRBV28 and TRBJ1-6, reads DVKVTQSSRYLVKRTGEKVFLECVQDMDHENMFWYRQDPGLGLRLIYFSYDVKMKEKGDIPEGYSVSREKKERFSLILESASTNQTSMYLCASSQVGTGYNSPLHFGNGTRLTVT.

This clone showed up just once. V is TRBV7-2 and J is TRBJ2-3, with D tentatively TRBD1 (6 bases). In germline, CDR1 is SGHTA, CDR2 FQGNSA. The V end lost 4 bases, the J end lost 2 bases, and 13 bases lay between the germline ends. The CDR3 spans 15 residues. The CDR3 DNA reads TGTGCCAGCAGCTCTCAAGGGGGTGTCACAGATACGCAGTATTTT. As protein: CASSSQGGVTDTQYF.

The chain employs TRBV6-2 or TRBV6-3 and TRBJ2-7; D may be TRBD1 (5 bases). This CDR3 has 17 residues. Germline V gives CDR1 MNHEY, CDR2 SVGEGT. Between the trimmed V and J ends, which lost 0 bases and 6 bases, there was a span of 21 bases. This CDR3 is CASSYSMLPRVVLEQYF. In DNA form, the CDR3 reads TGTGCCAGCAGTTACTCGATGCTGCCCAGGGTCGTGCTCGAGCAGTACTTC.

The J gene is TRBJ2-7, the V gene TRBV12-3 or TRBV12-4, with a tentative D call TRBD2 (5 bases). V was shortened by 6 bases and J by 5 bases, with 11 bases between the two germline ends. This CDR3 region has 12 residues. DNA for the CDR3: TGTGCCAGCAGCCAAGCGGCCCACGAGCAGTACGTC. This translates into CASSQAAHEQYV.

The chain uses TRBV2 and TRBJ2-1; 12 nucleotides agree with TRBD2. The V gene end was trimmed by 6 bases and the J gene end by 9 bases; junction bases not matched to a gene: 3. The germline CDR1 and CDR2 sequences are SNHLY and FYNNEI. The CDR3 contains 13 residues. The CDR3 region is CASRKGLAGEQFF. CDR3 in DNA: TGTGCCAGCAGGAAGGGACTAGCGGGTGAGCAGTTCTTC.

A single count supports this clone. The chain has TRBV5-1 and TRBJ2-3; 15 bases fit TRBD2. Per germline, CDR1 SGHRS and CDR2 YFSETQ. Trimming removed 0 bases from V and 5 bases from J; junction bases left unmatched: 7. This CDR3 contains 18 residues. Here the CDR3 DNA reads TGCGCCAGCAGCTTGGCCTGGGGACTAGCGGGAGGAGGAGATACGCAGTATTTT. Protein: CASSLAWGLAGGGDTQYF.

The rearrangement joins TRBV15 to TRBJ2-1; a possible D gene is TRBD2 (6 bases). V was clipped by 5 bases and J by 8 bases, with 19 bases between them. Germline V gene sequence: CDR1 LNHNV, CDR2 YYDKDF (reference sequence). The length of the CDR3 is 15 residues. CDR3 sequence: CATSARRGPGDEQFF. As DNA, the CDR3 is TGTGCCACCAGCGCTAGGAGAGGGCCGGGGGATGAGCAGTTCTTC.

The chain carries TRBV7-2 and TRBJ2-2; tentatively, D is TRBD1 (7 bases). Germline lookup yields CDR1 SGHTA and CDR2 FQGNSA. The CDR3 has 15 residues. V was cut by 0 bases and J by 5 bases, with 10 bases left in between. The CDR3 DNA follows: TGTGCCAGCAGCTTAGCGACAGGGAGGACCGGGGAGCTGTTTTTT. Translated, it gives CASSLATGRTGELFF. The full variable domain, its missing parts supplied by reference TRBV7-2 and TRBJ2-2, is GAGVSQSPSNKVTEKGKDVELRCDPISGHTALYWYRQSLGQGLEFLIYFQGNSAPDKSGLPSDRFSAERTGGSVSTLTIQRTQQEDSAVYLCASSLATGRTGELFFGEGSRLTVL.

This clone was seen only once. This chain links TRBV23-1 with TRBJ2-7; 10 bases agree with TRBD1. TRBV23-1 is known as an ORF, though its function is uncertain. With V trimmed by 6 bases and J by 7 bases, 12 bases remained unmatched. This CDR3 is built from 15 residues. The CDR3 loop is CASSQPGQGPGEQYV. The DNA of the CDR3 is TGCGCCAGCAGCCAACCGGGACAGGGGCCCGGAGAGCAGTACGTC.

The V call is TRBV28, the J call TRBJ1-6, with a possible D match to TRBD1 (6 bases). The CDR3 sequence is 12 residues long. V was cut by 6 bases and J by 7 bases, with 7 bases left in between. The V gene's germline CDR1 is MDHEN and CDR2 SYDVKM. The chain's CDR3 is CASRDSNSPLHF. The CDR3 nucleotides are TGTGCCAGCAGGGACAGCAATTCACCCCTCCACTTT.

This rearrangement joins TRBV2 to TRBJ2-1, with 15 bases matching TRBD2. The germline gives CDR1 SNHLY, CDR2 FYNNEI. V gave up 6 bases and J gave up 9 bases; unmatched junction bases: 3. This CDR3 has 14 residues. CDR3 amino acids: CASRGLAGGGEQFF. The CDR3 DNA follows: TGTGCCAGCAGGGGACTAGCGGGAGGTGGTGAGCAGTTCTTC. Using reference TRBV2 and TRBJ2-1 for the parts outside the CDR3, the full variable domain is EPEVTQTPSHQVTQMGQEVILRCVPISNHLYFYWYRQILGQKVEFLVSFYNNEISEKSEIFDDQFSVERPDGSNFTLKIRSTKLEDSAMYFCASRGLAGGGEQFFGPGTRLTVL.

V gene TRBV10-1 combines with J gene TRBJ1-2; the match to TRBD1 covers 10 bases. The V gene end was trimmed by 4 bases and the J gene end by 4 bases; junction bases not matched to a gene: 0. The CDR3 has 13 amino acids. Germline CDR1 and CDR2: WNHNN and SYGVQD (reference sequence). In DNA form, the CDR3 reads TGCGCCAGCAGTGGGACAGGGGGCTATGGCTACACCTTC. This codes for CASSGTGGYGYTF.

V is TRBV30 and J is TRBJ1-1, with a tentative D call TRBD1 (6 bases). This CDR3 has 12 residues. V was trimmed by 3 bases and J by 6 bases, leaving 11 bases between them. Germline V gene lookup returns CDR1 GTSNPN and CDR2 SVGIG (reference sequence). The DNA for the CDR3 is TGTGCCTGGAGCCGACAGGTGGCTGAAGCTTTCTTT. Translating gives CAWSRQVAEAFF.

The chain joins TRBV12-3 or TRBV12-4 to TRBJ1-1; D unresolved. Trimming took 5 bases from V and 8 from J, leaving 9 bases between them. The CDR3 has 11 amino acids. The CDR3 bases are TGTGCCAGCAGTCCCGCGGGGGAAGCTTTCTTT. Translation: CASSPAGEAFF.

The chain recombines TRBV19 with TRBJ1-2; the match to TRBD1 covers 9 bases. V was clipped by 3 bases and J by 4 bases; unmatched bases: 9. CDR1 LNHDA and CDR2 SQIVND come from the germline V gene (reference sequence). The CDR3 is 16 residues long. In DNA form, the CDR3 reads TGTGCCAGTAGTATCCCCGGACAGGGGACGGCCTATGGCTACACCTTC. This encodes CASSIPGQGTAYGYTF.

J is TRBJ1-4 and V is TRBV3-1 (or the pseudogene TRBV3-2), with 8 bases matching TRBD1. V lost 1 base and J lost 8; bases outside the gene matches: 9. CDR1 and CDR2 from the germline V gene are LGHDT and YNNKEL (reference sequence). The CDR3 is made up of 16 amino acids. The CDR3 sequence: CASSQGRAGGGEKLFF. The DNA for the CDR3 is TGTGCCAGCAGCCAAGGTCGGGCAGGGGGCGGAGAAAAACTGTTTTTT.